This TCR beta chain appears in the sequencing data of a study of blood T cell repertoires in COVID-19. Study in general: The United States, Italy and Spain provided the acute and convalescent COVID-19 samples. The cDNA or gDNA used as material had been derived from T cells, B-cell-depleted T cells, or PBMCs.

Per the study methods: Amplifying reference gene primers gave estimates of nucleated cell counts. This table comes from immunoSEQ multiplex PCR, and its TCRdb copy is limited to in-frame clones, with some not included. V, J and clone size reflect that table, while D and trimming were determined from the DNA. The repertoire holds approximately 150,000 clones, with over 75% as singletons. The V gene lost 5 bases and the J gene lost 7 bases, with 12 bases spanning the gap. The CDR3 is 13 amino acids. The J gene is TRBJ2-1, the V gene TRBV12-3 or TRBV12-4; D is possibly TRBD1 (5 bases). Sequencing was done on a sample of PBMCs or T cells enriched from blood (not recorded which). The clonotype comes from a human donor with acute COVID-19. The donor label of this sample is uncertain. DNA of the CDR3: TGTGCCAGCAGTCCCAGGGTACAGAATGAGCAGTTCTTC. It encodes CASSPRVQNEQFF.